The 2 T cell receptor beta chains in this list originate from one sample, sequenced in a study of spatial heterogeneity in lung cancer. TCRdb recomputed calls from the 5' RACE reads with MiXCR, one row per CDR3 protein. The table records about 38,000 distinct CDR3 sequences, around 7.5% of them present only once. Described time point: sample taken at primary tumor resection. Extraction of whole RNA from tumor, nontumor lung or frozen PBMC preceded unsorted sequencing. The starting material was PBMCs, obtained at surgery. These receptors came from a male donor with early-stage non-small cell lung cancer.

This clonotype was found a few times. The CDR3 bases are TGTGCCAGCAGTGGACAGGGTTCCAATAATTCACCCCTCCACTTT. This gives the protein CASSGQGSNNSPLHF. The chain recombines TRBV2 with TRBJ1-6; TRBD1 agrees at 7 bases. The length of the CDR3 is 15 residues. Per germline, CDR1 SNHLY and CDR2 FYNNEI. The V gene end was trimmed by 4 bases and the J gene end by 5 bases; junction bases not matched to a gene: 5.

At least ten counts were recorded for this clonotype. The chain links TRBV29-1 to TRBJ2-3; 9 bases line up with TRBD2. V was pared by 4 bases and J by 4 bases, with 6 bases of the junction left unmatched. CDR1 is SQVTM, CDR2 ANQGSEA, per germline. The CDR3 contains 14 residues. The CDR3 DNA follows: TGCAGCGTTGCTAGCGGGGAGGGTGCAGATACGCAGTATTTT. This sequence encodes CSVASGEGADTQYF.